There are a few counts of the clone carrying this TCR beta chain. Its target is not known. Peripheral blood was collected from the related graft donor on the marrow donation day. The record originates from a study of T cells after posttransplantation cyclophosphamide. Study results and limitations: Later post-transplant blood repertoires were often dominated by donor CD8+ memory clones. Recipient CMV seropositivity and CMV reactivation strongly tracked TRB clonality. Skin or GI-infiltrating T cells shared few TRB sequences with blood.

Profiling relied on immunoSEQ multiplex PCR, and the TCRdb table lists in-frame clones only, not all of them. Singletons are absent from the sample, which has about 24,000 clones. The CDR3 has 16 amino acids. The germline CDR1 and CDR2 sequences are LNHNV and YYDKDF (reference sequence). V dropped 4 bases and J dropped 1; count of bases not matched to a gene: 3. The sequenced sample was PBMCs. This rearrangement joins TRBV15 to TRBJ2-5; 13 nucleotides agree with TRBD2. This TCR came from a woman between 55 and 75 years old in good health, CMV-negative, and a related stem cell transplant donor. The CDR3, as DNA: TGTGCCACCAGCACCGGACTAGCGGGGGTCCAAGAGACCCAGTACTTC. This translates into CATSTGLAGVQETQYF.